Shown below are 12 T cell receptor beta chains from a single sample sequenced in a study of shared clonotypes between healthy human individuals. TCRdb's copy holds only in-frame clones and misses some; the assay was immunoSEQ multiplex PCR. This repertoire shows 2 million or so clones, 90% to 95% found once; its top ten account for 0.13%. Sequenced material: naive CD4+ T cells sorted from blood. Stated subset: CD45RA+ positively selected. Every receptor here comes from a man in his late teens or twenties in good health.

The J gene is TRBJ2-2, the V gene TRBV6-4; the match to TRBD1 covers 9 bases. Germline-derived CDR1 and CDR2 are MRHNA and SNTAGT. V gave up 8 bases and J gave up 3 bases; unmatched junction bases: 4. The CDR3 length is 14 residues. The DNA for the CDR3 is TGTGCCAGCCGAAGACAGGGGGACACCGGGGAGCTGTTTTTT. Its translation: CASRRQGDTGELFF.

The rearrangement uses TRBV7-2 and TRBJ2-7; no clear D. V was pared by 2 bases and J by 6 bases, with 11 bases between. CDR1 is SGHTA, CDR2 FQGNSA, per germline. The CDR3 sequence is 13 residues long. The CDR3 nucleotides read TGTGCCAGCAGCTTACAATGGACGGGCGAGCAGTACTTC. Translated, it gives CASSLQWTGEQYF.

V and J are TRBV5-1 and TRBJ2-2; TRBD1 might be the D (5 bases). The germline V gene has CDR1 SGHRS and CDR2 YFSETQ. V lost 4 bases to trimming and J lost 1 base, with 14 bases between them. CDR3 size: 16 residues. CDR3 in DNA: TGCGCCAGCAGCCTAGACAGACCCGAGAACACCGGGGAGCTGTTTTTT. Translating gives CASSLDRPENTGELFF. Complete variable domain (other parts from reference TRBV5-1 and TRBJ2-2): KAGVTQTPRYLIKTRGQQVTLSCSPISGHRSVSWYQQTPGQGLQFLFEYFSETQRNKGNFPGRFSGRQFSNSRSEMNVSTLELGDSALYLCASSLDRPENTGELFFGEGSRLTVL.

The J gene is TRBJ2-3, the V gene TRBV27; D remains unclear. The ends were cut back, 1 base at V and 0 bases at J, with 11 bases in the middle. CDR3 size: 16 residues. CDR1 is MNHEY and CDR2 is SMNVEV in the germline V gene (reference sequence). The CDR3 DNA sequence: TGTGCCAGCAGTTTATTCCCAGAACCTAGCACAGATACGCAGTATTTT. Translation gives CASSLFPEPSTDTQYF.

The chain has TRBV6-1 and TRBJ2-1, with 7 bases lining up with TRBD1. Germline CDR1 MNHNS, CDR2 SASEGT. The V gene end was trimmed by 8 bases and the J gene end by 8 bases; junction bases not matched to a gene: 12. The CDR3 totals 14 residues. The CDR3 DNA is TGTGCCAGCCGTTCTGACAGGGCAACGGATGAGCAGTTCTTC. This gives the protein CASRSDRATDEQFF.

The chain employs TRBV28 and TRBJ1-1; D not certain. Germline V gene lookup returns CDR1 MDHEN and CDR2 SYDVKM. The CDR3 extends over 15 amino acids. The ends were cut back, 4 bases at V and 4 bases at J, with 16 bases in the middle. CDR3 in DNA: TGTGCCAGCAGTTACCAGGATAGGGCTTTCACTGAAGCTTTCTTT. Translation: CASSYQDRAFTEAFF.

Written as DNA, the CDR3 is TGTGCCAGCAGTTACTCGGGGCACGAGCAGTACTTC. It yields the protein CASSYSGHEQYF. This rearrangement joins TRBV6-5 to TRBJ2-7; D might be TRBD1 (5 bases). Germline CDR1 reads MNHEY; CDR2 reads SVGAGI. Trimming stripped 0 bases from V and 5 bases from J, with 5 bases between. This CDR3 comprises 12 residues.

The chain recombines TRBV27 with TRBJ2-1, with 8 bases lining up with TRBD2. The germline CDR1 and CDR2 sequences are MNHEY and SMNVEV (reference sequence). V was clipped by 2 bases and J by 6 bases; unmatched bases: 6. The CDR3 has 15 amino acids. CDR3 in DNA: TGTGCCAGCAGTTTAACGGGAGGGCCGTTCAATGAGCAGTTCTTC. Protein: CASSLTGGPFNEQFF.

V gene TRBV2 combines with J gene TRBJ2-7, with D perhaps being TRBD1 or TRBD2 (5 bases each). Germline loops: CDR1 SNHLY, CDR2 FYNNEI. This CDR3 is 13 amino acids long. Deletions cut 5 bases from V and 4 bases from J, with 12 bases between. In nucleotides, the CDR3 is TGTGCCAGCAGTAGGGACGGTATATACGAGCAGTACTTC. As protein: CASSRDGIYEQYF.

The V gene is TRBV6-5, the J gene TRBJ1-2, with a possible D match to TRBD1 (5 bases). This CDR3 is 16 amino acids long. V lost 2 bases, J lost 4 bases, and 17 bases lay in between. CDR1 and CDR2 (germline): MNHEY, SVGAGI. The CDR3 sequence: CASSYRGTTHSYGYTF. CDR3 sequence (DNA): TGTGCCAGCAGTTACCGTGGGACCACTCATAGCTATGGCTACACCTTC.

The rearrangement joins TRBV10-3 to TRBJ2-2; 12 bases fit TRBD2. The ends lost 6 bases at V and 5 bases at J; junction bases unmatched: 4. Germline CDR1 is ENHRY and CDR2 is SYGVKD. The CDR3 consists of 15 residues. CDR3 nucleotide sequence: TGTGCCATCAGAACTAGCGGGGGGAGGACCGGGGAGCTGTTTTTT. As protein: CAIRTSGGRTGELFF.

This clone occurred once. Other DNA sequences in the sample encode the same CDR3. The chain employs TRBV7-2 and TRBJ1-4; no definite D call. The CDR3 sequence is 13 residues long. V shed 5 bases and J shed 3 bases, with 7 bases lying between them. CDR1 is SGHTA, CDR2 FQGNSA, per germline. CDR3 coding DNA: TGTGCCAGCAGCCGTTCCTCTAATGAAAAACTGTTTTTT. The encoded protein is CASSRSSNEKLFF.